Below are 22 T cell receptor beta chains sequenced from a single sample in a study of blood T cells in healthy people across ages. A J-beta primer mix and a sample-barcoded 5' primer were used in a second PCR of roughly 7 to 12 cycles. TCRdb itself ran the 5' RACE reads through MiXCR, one entry per CDR3 protein. The sample has hundreds of thousands of distinct CDR3 sequences, approximately 31% seen once; the top ten hold 15%. The sequenced sample consisted of blood. These receptors originate from a woman aged 80 or older in good health.

This clonotype was seen repeatedly, ten times or more. The rearrangement links TRBV25-1 to TRBJ2-3; 8 bases are shared with TRBD2. Germline lookup yields CDR1 MGHDK and CDR2 SYGVNS. This CDR3 contains 17 residues. The V and J ends lost 6 bases and 1 base, in that order; junction bases with no gene match: 12. The CDR3 region is CASRAGGALSRTDTQYF. As DNA, the CDR3 is TGTGCCAGCAGGGCCGGGGGGGCCTTAAGTCGCACAGATACGCAGTATTTT. The full variable domain, its missing parts supplied by reference TRBV25-1 and TRBJ2-3, is EADIYQTPRYLVIGTGKKITLECSQTMGHDKMYWYQQDPGMELHLIHYSYGVNSTEKGDLSSESTVSRIRTEHFPLTLESARPSHTSQYLCASRAGGALSRTDTQYFGPGTRLTVL.

The chain employs TRBV20-1 and TRBJ2-1; D ambiguous. V was trimmed by 4 bases and J by 1 base, leaving 14 bases between them. From germline, CDR1 is DFQATT and CDR2 SNEGSKA (reference sequence). The CDR3 has 15 residues. CDR3 DNA: TGCAGTGCTACCCGAGGACCGGCGTCCTACAATGAGCAGTTCTTC. It translates to CSATRGPASYNEQFF.

This clonotype has at least ten counts. CDR3 sequence: CASSSSGVAETQYF. The CDR3 region has the DNA TGTGCCAGCAGTTCTAGTGGGGTGGCAGAGACCCAGTACTTC. This chain uses TRBV6-6 with TRBJ2-5; D is unresolved. Germline V gene sequence: CDR1 MNHNY, CDR2 SVGAGI (reference sequence). CDR3 length: 14 amino acids. V shed 4 bases and J shed 4 bases, with 13 bases lying between them.

This clonotype has at least ten counts. The chain recombines TRBV7-6 with TRBJ2-7, with D perhaps assigned TRBD1 or TRBD2 (6 bases each). V was shortened by 4 bases and J by 3 bases, with 13 bases between the two germline ends. Germline-derived CDR1 and CDR2 are SGHVS and FNYEAQ. The CDR3 spans 14 residues. The CDR3 sequence: CASSSHGGSYEQYF. Written as DNA, the CDR3 is TGTGCCAGCAGCTCCCACGGGGGCAGCTACGAGCAGTACTTC.

This clonotype was recorded at least ten times. This chain connects TRBV13 to TRBJ2-7; D is unclear. Germline assignment: CDR1 PRHDT and CDR2 FYEKMQ (reference sequence). Trimming took 2 bases from V and 7 from J, leaving 6 bases between them. CDR3 size: 11 residues. CDR3 coding DNA: TGTGCCAGCAGCTTACGAGCAGAGCAGTACTTC. This gives the protein CASSLRAEQYF.

As regards this clonotype: An end of the junction differs from the germline gene, which may be a read error. This rearrangement joins TRBV11-3 to TRBJ2-4; D gene ambiguous. The DNA matches TRBJ2-7 better at its end, which makes the J call doubtful. There are 15 residues in the CDR3. Germline V gives CDR1 SGHNT, CDR2 YENEEA. CDR3 sequence (DNA): TGTGCTAGCAGCTTAGGTGGTGGCAGCAGGCGCGAGCAGTACTTC. Its translation is CASSLGGGSRREQYF.

The chain links TRBV29-1 to TRBJ2-3, with 9 bases lining up with TRBD2. Germline trimming cut 7 bases from V and 0 bases from J; bases unmatched to any gene: 8. CDR3 length: 15 residues. CDR1 is SQVTM, CDR2 ANQGSEA, per germline. The CDR3 bases are TGCAGCGGCTTGACTAGCGGAGCTAGCACAGATACGCAGTATTTT. Translating it yields CSGLTSGASTDTQYF.

The CDR3 sequence: CASSYSPGQAQGSIQYF. For the CDR3, the DNA is TGTGCCAGCAGTTACTCCCCGGGACAGGCCCAAGGAAGCATTCAGTACTTC. The chain combines TRBV6-5 with TRBJ2-4; 8 bases agree with TRBD1. Trimming took 0 bases from V and 9 from J; bases not matched to a gene: 13. The CDR3 is made up of 17 amino acids. Germline V gene data show CDR1 as MNHEY and CDR2 as SVGAGI.

This clonotype was detected ten times or more. This chain joins TRBV27 and TRBJ2-6, with 7 bases fitting TRBD1. This CDR3 has 18 residues. J lost 4 bases, V lost 2 bases, and 11 bases had no gene match. CDR1 is MNHEY, CDR2 SMNVEV, per germline (reference sequence). Here the CDR3 reads CASSLSARQGAGANVLTF. CDR3 coding DNA: TGTGCCAGCAGTTTAAGTGCGAGACAGGGAGCCGGGGCCAACGTCCTGACTTTC. The whole variable domain, remainder taken from reference TRBV27 and TRBJ2-6, is EAQVTQNPRYLITVTGKKLTVTCSQNMNHEYMSWYRQDPGLGLRQIYYSMNVEVTDKGDVPEGYKVSRKEKRNFPLILESPSPNQTSLYFCASSLSARQGAGANVLTFGAGSRLTVL.

This clonotype was counted ten times or more. This sequence joins TRBV6-1 and TRBJ1-2; D gene ambiguous. This CDR3 region has 11 residues. Germline V CDR1 and CDR2: MNHNS, SASEGT. V lost 3 bases to trimming and J lost 5 bases, with 4 bases between them. For the CDR3, the DNA is TGTGCCAGCAGTGACAGTTATGGCTACACCTTC. This sequence encodes CASSDSYGYTF.

This rearrangement joins TRBV5-6 to TRBJ2-1; D possibly corresponds to TRBD2 (6 bases). The CDR3 spans 15 residues. Per the germline V gene, CDR1 is SGHDT and CDR2 is YYEEEE. V was trimmed by 4 bases and J by 3 bases, leaving 14 bases between them. CDR3: CASSTVTGVYNEQFF. In nucleotides, the CDR3 is TGTGCCAGCAGCACAGTAACGGGGGTCTACAATGAGCAGTTCTTC.

This clonotype was detected ten times or more. This chain uses TRBV5-1 with TRBJ2-1, with D perhaps TRBD2 (5 bases). The J call may be in error: the DNA end matches TRBJ2-7 better. The CDR3 is 15 amino acids. Germline V gene lookup returns CDR1 SGHRS and CDR2 YFSETQ. Here the CDR3 reads CASSLEGSSYNEQYF. The CDR3 DNA reads as TGCGCCAGCAGCTTGGAAGGGAGCTCCTACAATGAGCAGTACTTC.

V usage is TRBV5-5 and J usage is TRBJ1-2, with 8 bases that match TRBD1. In germline, CDR1 is SGHKS, CDR2 YYEKEE (reference sequence). The length of the CDR3 is 15 residues. V lost 3 bases, J lost 8 bases, and 12 bases stayed unmatched. This CDR3 reads CASSWTGTGPRGYTF. The DNA of the CDR3 is TGTGCCAGCAGCTGGACCGGGACAGGACCTAGGGGCTACACCTTC.

This clonotype was found many times. The J gene is TRBJ2-5, the V gene TRBV5-1; 9 bases align to TRBD1. Germline loops: CDR1 SGHRS, CDR2 YFSETQ. The CDR3 contains 15 residues. With V trimmed by 5 bases and J by 5 bases, 10 bases remained unmatched. The CDR3 loop reads CASRRQGDMDETQYF. Here the CDR3 DNA reads TGCGCCAGCAGACGACAGGGGGACATGGATGAGACCCAGTACTTC.

This clonotype occurred many times. The rearrangement joins TRBV30 to TRBJ2-3; 10 bases map to TRBD2. CDR1 and CDR2 (germline): GTSNPN, SVGIG (reference sequence). J gave up 5 bases and V 3 bases, and 8 bases lay outside the gene matches. The CDR3 is 15 residues long. The CDR3 nucleotides are TGTGCCTGGAGGGGACTAGCGTTCGAGGAAGATACGCAGTATTTT. Translation gives CAWRGLAFEEDTQYF.

This clonotype was counted many times. The chain carries TRBV20-1 and TRBJ2-7; D uncertain. The CDR3 extends over 12 amino acids. In germline, CDR1 is DFQATT, CDR2 SNEGSKA (reference sequence). V was clipped by 2 bases and J by 3 bases, with 8 bases between them. The CDR3 sequence: CSARSQYYEQYF. CDR3 sequence (DNA): TGCAGTGCTAGATCGCAGTACTACGAGCAGTACTTC.

Note on this clonotype: A single base separates this from a much larger clone, so it may be a read error. This chain joins TRBV11-2 and TRBJ2-7, with a weak D call TRBD1 (6 bases). The end of the DNA fits TRBJ2-5 better, so the J call may be wrong. CDR3 size: 14 residues. Looked up from germline, CDR1 is SGHAT and CDR2 is FQNNGV. The CDR3 sequence: CASSSDSVGETQYF. In DNA form, the CDR3 reads TGTGCCAGCAGCTCGGACAGTGTCGGGGAGACCCAGTACTTC.

This clonotype was counted at least ten times. This chain links TRBV9 with TRBJ1-2; unclear D gene. Per germline, CDR1 SGDLS and CDR2 YYNGEE. This CDR3 region has 16 residues. V lost 0 bases and J lost 0, with 12 bases in between. The CDR3 nucleotides read TGTGCCAGCAGCGTAGCTGCTAGGACCCCTAACTATGGCTACACCTTC. Protein sequence: CASSVAARTPNYGYTF.

This clonotype was seen more than once but under ten times. The chain is built from TRBV10-3 and TRBJ1-1, with D tentatively TRBD1 (6 bases). Germline values: CDR1 ENHRY, CDR2 SYGVKD. The length of the CDR3 is 17 residues. Trimming removed 4 bases from V and 0 bases from J, with 18 bases in between. CDR3 sequence (DNA): TGTGCCATCAGTGCCCTCCCGGGAACAGGGCTGAACACTGAAGCTTTCTTT. Residues: CAISALPGTGLNTEAFF.

Concerning this clonotype: This may stem from a read error, because a much larger clone lies one nucleotide away. This rearrangement joins TRBV10-3 to TRBJ2-5, with D hard to call. Germline V gene lookup returns CDR1 ENHRY and CDR2 SYGVKD. The CDR3 extends over 12 amino acids. V gave up 8 bases and J gave up 11 bases, with 18 bases separating them. The CDR3 bases are TGTGCCATCGGTGGGTATCTGGGTGAGCAGTACTTC. This gives the protein CAIGGYLGEQYF.

The rearrangement uses TRBV7-2 and TRBJ2-3, with D uncertain. The V and J ends lost 6 bases and 6 bases respectively, with 13 bases between them. The CDR3 is 13 residues long. Germline CDR1 SGHTA, CDR2 FQGNSA. The CDR3 nucleotides are TGTGCCAGCAGTACCCCGATGATGGATACGCAGTATTTT. The encoded protein is CASSTPMMDTQYF.

CDR3 loop: CASSQVGVNTEAFF. The CDR3 DNA reads as TGCGCCAGCAGCCAAGTCGGGGTGAACACTGAAGCTTTCTTT. The chain has TRBV4-3 and TRBJ1-1; D is unresolved. CDR1 and CDR2 from the germline V gene are LGHNA and YSLEER. V was clipped by 1 base and J by 0 bases, with 6 bases between them. CDR3 length equals 14 residues.